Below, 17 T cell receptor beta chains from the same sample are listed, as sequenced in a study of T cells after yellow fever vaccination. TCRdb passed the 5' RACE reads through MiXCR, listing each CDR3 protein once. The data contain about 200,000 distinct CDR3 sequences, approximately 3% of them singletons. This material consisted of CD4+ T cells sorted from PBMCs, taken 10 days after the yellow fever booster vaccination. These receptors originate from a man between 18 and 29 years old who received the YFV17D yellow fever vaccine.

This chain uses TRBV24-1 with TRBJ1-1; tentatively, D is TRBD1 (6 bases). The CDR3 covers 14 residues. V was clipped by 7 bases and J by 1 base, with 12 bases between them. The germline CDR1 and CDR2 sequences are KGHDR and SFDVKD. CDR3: CATRSGGPNTEAFF. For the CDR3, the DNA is TGTGCCACCAGGTCCGGGGGCCCGAACACTGAAGCTTTCTTT.

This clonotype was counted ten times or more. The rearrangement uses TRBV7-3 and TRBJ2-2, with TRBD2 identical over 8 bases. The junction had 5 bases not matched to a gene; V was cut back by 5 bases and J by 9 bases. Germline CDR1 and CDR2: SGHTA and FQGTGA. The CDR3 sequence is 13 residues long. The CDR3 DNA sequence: TGTGCCAGCAGCCCGGGACTAGAAAGGGAGCTGTTTTTT. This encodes CASSPGLERELFF. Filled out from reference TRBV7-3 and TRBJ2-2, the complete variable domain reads GAGVSQTPSNKVTEKGKYVELRCDPISGHTALYWYRQSLGQGPEFLIYFQGTGAADDSGLPNDRFFAVRPEGSVSTLKIQRTERGDSAVYLCASSPGLERELFFGEGSRLTVL.

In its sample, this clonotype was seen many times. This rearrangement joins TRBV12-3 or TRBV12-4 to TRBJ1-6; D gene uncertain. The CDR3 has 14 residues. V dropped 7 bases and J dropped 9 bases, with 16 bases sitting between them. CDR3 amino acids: CASTLAGYGSPLHF. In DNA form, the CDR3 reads TGTGCCAGCACCCTGGCGGGGTATGGTTCACCCCTCCACTTT.

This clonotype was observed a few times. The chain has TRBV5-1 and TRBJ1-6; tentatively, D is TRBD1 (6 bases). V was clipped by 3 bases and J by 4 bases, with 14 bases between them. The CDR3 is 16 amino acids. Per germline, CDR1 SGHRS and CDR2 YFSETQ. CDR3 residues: CASSSQGPGYNSPLHF. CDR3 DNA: TGCGCCAGCAGCTCACAGGGCCCGGGATATAATTCACCCCTCCACTTT. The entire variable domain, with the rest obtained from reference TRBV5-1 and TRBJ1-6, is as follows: KAGVTQTPRYLIKTRGQQVTLSCSPISGHRSVSWYQQTPGQGLQFLFEYFSETQRNKGNFPGRFSGRQFSNSRSEMNVSTLELGDSALYLCASSSQGPGYNSPLHFGNGTRLTVT.

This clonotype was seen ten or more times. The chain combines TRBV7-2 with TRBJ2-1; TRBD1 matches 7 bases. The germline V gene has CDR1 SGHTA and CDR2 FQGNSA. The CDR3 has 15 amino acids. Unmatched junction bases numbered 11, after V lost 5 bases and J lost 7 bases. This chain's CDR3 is CASSQDRARGNEQFF. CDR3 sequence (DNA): TGTGCCAGCAGCCAAGACAGGGCTCGAGGAAATGAGCAGTTCTTC.

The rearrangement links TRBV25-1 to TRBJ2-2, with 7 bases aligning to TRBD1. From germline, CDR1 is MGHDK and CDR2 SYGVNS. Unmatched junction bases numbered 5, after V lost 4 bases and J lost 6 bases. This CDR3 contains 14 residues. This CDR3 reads CASSGQGRAGELFF. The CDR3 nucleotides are TGTGCCAGCAGTGGACAGGGTAGGGCCGGGGAGCTGTTTTTT. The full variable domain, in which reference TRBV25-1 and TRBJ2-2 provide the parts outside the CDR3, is EADIYQTPRYLVIGTGKKITLECSQTMGHDKMYWYQQDPGMELHLIHYSYGVNSTEKGDLSSESTVSRIRTEHFPLTLESARPSHTSQYLCASSGQGRAGELFFGEGSRLTVL.

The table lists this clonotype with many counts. DNA of the CDR3: TGCGCCAGCAGCCCCAAAGCGGGGACCAGCTCCTACAATGAGCAGTTCTTC. It yields the protein CASSPKAGTSSYNEQFF. This chain joins TRBV5-1 and TRBJ2-1; 7 bases fit TRBD2. Trimming cost V 4 bases and J 0 bases; bases outside gene matches: 10. CDR3 length: 17 residues. Germline values: CDR1 SGHRS, CDR2 YFSETQ.

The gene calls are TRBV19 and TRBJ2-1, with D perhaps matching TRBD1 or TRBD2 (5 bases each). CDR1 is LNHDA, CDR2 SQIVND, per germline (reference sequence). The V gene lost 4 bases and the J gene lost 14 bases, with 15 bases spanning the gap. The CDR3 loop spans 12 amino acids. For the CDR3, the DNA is TGTGCCAGTAGTACGGGACCGAGCGCGAAGTTCTTC. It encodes CASSTGPSAKFF.

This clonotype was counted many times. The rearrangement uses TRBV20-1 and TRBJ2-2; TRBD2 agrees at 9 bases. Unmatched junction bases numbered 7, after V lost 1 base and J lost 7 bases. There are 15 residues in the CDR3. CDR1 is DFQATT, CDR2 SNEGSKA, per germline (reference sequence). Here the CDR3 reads CSARVSGGLHGELFF. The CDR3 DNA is TGCAGTGCTAGAGTTAGCGGGGGACTTCACGGGGAGCTGTTTTTT.

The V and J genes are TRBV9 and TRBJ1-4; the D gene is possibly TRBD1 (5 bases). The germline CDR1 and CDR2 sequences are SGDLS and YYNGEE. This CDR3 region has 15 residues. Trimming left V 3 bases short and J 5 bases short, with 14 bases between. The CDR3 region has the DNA TGTGCCAGCAGCGCCGACTGGGGGATAAATGAAAAACTGTTTTTT. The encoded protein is CASSADWGINEKLFF.

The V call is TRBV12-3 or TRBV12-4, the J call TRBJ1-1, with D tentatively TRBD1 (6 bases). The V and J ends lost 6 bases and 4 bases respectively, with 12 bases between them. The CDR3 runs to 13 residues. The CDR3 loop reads CASSWGGSTEAFF. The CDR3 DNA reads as TGTGCCAGCAGCTGGGGGGGCTCCACTGAAGCTTTCTTT.

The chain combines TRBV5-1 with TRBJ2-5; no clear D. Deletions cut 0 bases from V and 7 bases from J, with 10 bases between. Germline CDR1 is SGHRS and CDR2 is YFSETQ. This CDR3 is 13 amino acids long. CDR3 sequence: CASSLEALGTQYF. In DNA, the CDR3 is TGCGCCAGCAGCTTGGAAGCGTTGGGGACCCAGTACTTC.

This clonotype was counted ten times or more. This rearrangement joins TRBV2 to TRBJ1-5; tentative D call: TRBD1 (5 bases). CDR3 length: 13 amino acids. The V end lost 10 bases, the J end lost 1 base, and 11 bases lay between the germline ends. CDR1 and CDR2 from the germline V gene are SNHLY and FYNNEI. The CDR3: CATQGESNQPQHF. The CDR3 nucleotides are TGTGCCACCCAAGGGGAAAGCAATCAGCCCCAGCATTTT.

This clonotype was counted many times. CDR3 loop: CASRRIGGNEKLFF. As DNA, the CDR3 is TGTGCCAGCAGGCGCATTGGCGGGAATGAAAAACTGTTTTTT. The chain joins TRBV7-2 to TRBJ1-4; D unresolved. The CDR3 spans 14 residues. Trimming pared 6 bases from V and 5 bases from J, leaving 13 bases between. Germline CDR1 and CDR2: SGHTA and FQGNSA.

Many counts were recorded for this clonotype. DNA for the CDR3: TGTGCCAGCAGTTCCGCCAGTCTACACAGGGGAAAGACTGGAAACACCATATATTTT. Its protein is CASSSASLHRGKTGNTIYF. The rearrangement uses TRBV28 and TRBJ1-3, with TRBD1 matching over 7 bases. The V and J ends lost 4 bases and 2 bases, in that order; junction bases with no gene match: 17. The germline CDR1 and CDR2 sequences are MDHEN and SYDVKM. There are 19 residues in the CDR3.

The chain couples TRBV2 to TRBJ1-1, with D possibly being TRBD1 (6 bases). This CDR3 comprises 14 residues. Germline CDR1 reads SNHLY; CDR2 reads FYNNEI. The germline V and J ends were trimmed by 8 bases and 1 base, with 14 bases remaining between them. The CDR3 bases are TGTGCCAGCGCAACAGACAGGTGGAACACTGAAGCTTTCTTT. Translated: CASATDRWNTEAFF.

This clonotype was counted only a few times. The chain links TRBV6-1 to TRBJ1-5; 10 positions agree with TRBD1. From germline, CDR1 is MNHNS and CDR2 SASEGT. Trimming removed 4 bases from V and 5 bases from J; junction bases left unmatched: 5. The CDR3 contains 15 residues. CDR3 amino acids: CASSGQTGGDQPQHF. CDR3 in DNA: TGTGCCAGCAGTGGCCAGACAGGGGGCGATCAGCCCCAGCATTTT.